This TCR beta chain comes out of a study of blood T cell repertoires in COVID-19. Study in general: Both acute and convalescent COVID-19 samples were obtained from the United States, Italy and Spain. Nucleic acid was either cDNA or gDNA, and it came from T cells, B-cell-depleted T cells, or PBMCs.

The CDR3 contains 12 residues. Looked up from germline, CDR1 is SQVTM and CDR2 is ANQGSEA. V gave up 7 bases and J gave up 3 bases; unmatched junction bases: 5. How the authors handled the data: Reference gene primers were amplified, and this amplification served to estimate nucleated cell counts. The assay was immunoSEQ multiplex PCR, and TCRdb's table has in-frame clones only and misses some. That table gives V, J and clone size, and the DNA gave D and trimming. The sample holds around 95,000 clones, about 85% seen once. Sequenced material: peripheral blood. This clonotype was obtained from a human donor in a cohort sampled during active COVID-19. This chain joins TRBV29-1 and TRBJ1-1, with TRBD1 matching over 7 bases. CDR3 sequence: CSAPDRDTEAFF. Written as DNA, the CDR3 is TGCAGCGCCCCCGACAGGGACACTGAAGCTTTCTTT.